This paragraph reports one TCR beta chain. Which antigen it targets is not known. This record belongs to a study of CXCR3-negative and CXCR3-positive naive CD8 T cells (dated by TCRdb to the late 2010s). Context from the whole study: In total, approximately 140 million TRB reads were obtained, or roughly 1.5 +/- 0.3 million reads per library. Data from ten to twelve donors, pooled across two independent experiments, went into the diversity and physicochemical repertoire analyses. TRBV-TRBJ cluster analysis included naive subsets from a handful of donors and memory cells from 3 donors. Beyond this particular receptor, the publication reports: Because surface CD5, which is linked to self-reactivity in mice, was comparable between the naive subsets, TCR interaction strength was also inferred from TRB CDR3 physicochemical properties. TRB CDR3s from CXCR3-positive naive cells showed higher hydrophobicity (lower Kidera factor 4), lower energy, and higher strength and volume indices than CXCR3-negative naive cells. Similar TRBV-TRBJ usage was shown by naive CXCR3-negative and CXCR3-positive cells from the same donor, whereas distinct patterns were shown by memory cells. Comparably high repertoire diversity was found in both naive subsets, whereas much lower repertoire diversity was found in memory CD8+ T cells. Because CXCR3 expression was partially decreased after cryopreservation, freshly isolated PBMCs were used for most assays.

For each CD8+ T cell subset, flow sorting was done in triplicate, and roughly 310,000 cells per subset went directly into RLT lysis buffer. To exclude memory contaminants, naive CD8+ T cells were stringently defined as CD45RO-CCR7+CD27+CD95-. Peripheral blood mononuclear cells were isolated from buffy coats using standard density gradient centrifugation. A FACSAria III was used to flow-sort naive CD8+ T cells into CXCR3-negative and CXCR3-positive populations. An RNeasy Mini Kit was used to extract total RNA from the sorted cells. Inclusive of the bounding cysteine and phenylalanine, the CDR3 is 16 residues long. No DNA is recorded. As encoded in the germline V gene, CDR1 is LGHNA while CDR2 is YSLEER. These reads were obtained on a NextSeq 550. The Human TCR Profiling Kit (MiLaboratory) was used to make UMI-labeled 5' RACE TRB cDNA libraries. cDNA synthesis used the entire amount of extracted RNA, and PCR amplification then used the entire amount of cDNA produced. Libraries were prepared in parallel with an identical number of PCR cycles. The authors' analysis ran thus. About 57,000 +/- 9,900 unique UMI-labeled TRB cDNA molecules per library were extracted with MIGEC and MiXCR, with at least two reads per UMI required. On average, about 40,000 +/- 10,000 functional in-frame TRB CDR3 nucleotide clonotypes lacking stop codons were found per library. Diversity metrics, including normalized Shannon-Wiener and Chao1, were computed in VDJtools after downsampling to 5000 UMI-labeled TRB molecules per sample. For the central five CDR3 residues, VDJtools calculated physicochemical properties weighted by clonotype size, namely interaction energy, strength, volume and Kidera factor 4. Reads reprocessed by TCRdb are summarized as one entry per CDR3 protein sequence, and DNA is absent. For this entry, the V and J calls and clone size follow TCRdb and not the study's own pipeline. In this sample's table one finds 100,000 to 150,000 distinct CDR3 sequences. The biggest ten clones account for approximately 0.29% of the sample.

The V and J genes are TRBV4-3 and TRBJ1-3. This TCR was sampled from a human donor in good health. Some clones in this sample may be carry-over from other donors' samples. What was sequenced was naive CXCR3- CD8+ T cells from blood. Explained via the paper, the cell subset or site label denotes: CD45RO-CCR7+CD27+CD95- naive CD8+ T cells lacking CXCR3 (TNR3-). Here the CDR3 is given as CASSQGSPGSGNTIYF.